The 6 T cell receptor beta chains below were found in one sample sequenced in a study of cytomegalovirus exposure and HLA in healthy donors. The PCR was carried out with 60 Vbeta primers and 13 Jbeta primers. Using immunoSEQ multiplex PCR, the repertoire was profiled, and TCRdb retains in-frame clones only, with some absent. The sample includes some 120,000 clones, 70% to 85% of them seen just once. The sample was PBMCs. These receptors were taken from a man aged 35 to 55 in good health and CMV-seropositive.

The rearrangement uses TRBV10-3 and TRBJ2-1; 8 bases map to TRBD2. The CDR3 consists of 16 residues. Germline V gene sequence: CDR1 ENHRY, CDR2 SYGVKD. With V trimmed by 7 bases and J by 0 bases, 8 bases remained unmatched. The CDR3 nucleotides read TGTGCCATCAACGCGCGGGAGGCTAGCTCCTACAATGAGCAGTTCTTC. Translation: CAINAREASSYNEQFF.

There are a few counts of this clone. The rearrangement uses TRBV5-1 and TRBJ2-1; D gene uncertain. V gave up 0 bases and J gave up 4 bases, with 11 bases separating them. CDR3 size: 15 residues. Germline CDR1 and CDR2: SGHRS and YFSETQ. DNA for the CDR3: TGCGCCAGCAGCTTGGGACGGAGAATTTACAATGAGCAGTTCTTC. Translation gives CASSLGRRIYNEQFF. Using reference TRBV5-1 and TRBJ2-1 for the parts outside the CDR3, the full variable domain is KAGVTQTPRYLIKTRGQQVTLSCSPISGHRSVSWYQQTPGQGLQFLFEYFSETQRNKGNFPGRFSGRQFSNSRSEMNVSTLELGDSALYLCASSLGRRIYNEQFFGPGTRLTVL.

The chain couples TRBV28 to TRBJ1-1; unclear D gene. The V end lost 2 bases, the J end lost 1 base, and 5 bases lay between the germline ends. The CDR3 is made up of 13 amino acids. The germline CDR1 and CDR2 sequences are MDHEN and SYDVKM. The CDR3 region has the DNA TGTGCCAGCAGTTTAATCGGGAACACTGAAGCTTTCTTT. Translating it yields CASSLIGNTEAFF.

The genes are TRBV30 and TRBJ1-5; D may be TRBD1 (6 bases). Per germline, CDR1 GTSNPN and CDR2 SVGIG (reference sequence). This CDR3 region has 13 residues. The V and J ends lost 1 base and 6 bases respectively, with 10 bases between them. CDR3 region: CAWSANRVQPQHF. In nucleotides, the CDR3 is TGTGCCTGGAGTGCCAACAGGGTTCAGCCCCAGCATTTT.

The genes are TRBV9 and TRBJ2-1; 9 bases align to TRBD2. This CDR3 region has 16 residues. J lost 4 bases, V lost 0 bases, and 5 bases had no gene match. Germline CDR1 is SGDLS and CDR2 is YYNGEE. The CDR3 is CASSVGPSGMYNEQFF. The CDR3 DNA reads as TGTGCCAGCAGCGTAGGCCCTAGCGGGATGTACAATGAGCAGTTCTTC.

The V gene is TRBV5-1, the J gene TRBJ2-2, with D possibly matching TRBD1 (6 bases). V gave up 4 bases and J gave up 7 bases, with 14 bases separating them. This CDR3 has 14 residues. Germline loops: CDR1 SGHRS, CDR2 YFSETQ. Here the CDR3 reads CASSPSGVDGELFF. Written as DNA, the CDR3 is TGCGCCAGCAGCCCCTCAGGGGTTGACGGGGAGCTGTTTTTT.